This entry lists 14 T cell receptor beta chains sequenced from one sample in a study of T-cell memory formation after mild COVID-19. TCRdb re-called the 5' RACE reads with MiXCR, one entry per CDR3 protein. There are 180,000 or so distinct CDR3 sequences in the sample; roughly 12% occur only once, and 3.5% to 4% lies in the top ten. The sequenced sample was PBMCs or a T cell subset sorted from them (not recorded which). The receptors originated from a man aged 18 to 29 who had mild COVID-19 (a few samples of this study predate the infection). Cell type and time point are not known.

This clonotype was seen a handful of times. CDR3: CASADSAQETQYF. CDR3 DNA: TGTGCCAGCGCGGACAGCGCCCAAGAGACCCAGTACTTC. The genes are TRBV28 and TRBJ2-5; D perhaps matches TRBD1 (6 bases). V was pared by 8 bases and J by 1 base, with 11 bases between. The CDR3 length is 13 residues. Germline V gives CDR1 MDHEN, CDR2 SYDVKM.

The gene calls are TRBV4-1 and TRBJ2-3; TRBD2 matches 8 bases. The CDR3 runs to 14 residues. Germline lookup yields CDR1 MGHRA and CDR2 YSYEKL. V lost 9 bases to trimming and J lost 3 bases; unmatched junction nucleotides: 8. This CDR3 reads CASRAGAGTDTQYF. The CDR3 DNA reads as TGCGCCAGTAGAGCGGGGGCGGGTACAGATACGCAGTATTTT.

The sample holds a few counts of this clonotype. V usage is TRBV25-1 and J usage is TRBJ1-6, with 8 bases aligning to TRBD1. Germline V lookup: CDR1 MGHDK, CDR2 SYGVNS. This CDR3 region has 14 residues. Trimming cost V 5 bases and J 6 bases; bases outside gene matches: 3. Here the CDR3 DNA reads TGTGCCAGCAGTTCCACAGGGGGTAATTCACCCCTCCACTTT. Protein: CASSSTGGNSPLHF.

The chain couples TRBV2 to TRBJ2-1; TRBD1 matches at 8 bases. Germline assignment: CDR1 SNHLY and CDR2 FYNNEI. J was trimmed by 6 bases and V by 6 bases; bases with no gene match: 7. This CDR3 is built from 14 residues. The CDR3 protein is CASRRTGPANEQFF. In DNA, the CDR3 is TGTGCCAGCAGGAGGACAGGGCCGGCCAATGAGCAGTTCTTC. Full variable domain (outside the CDR3, taken from reference TRBV2 and TRBJ2-1): EPEVTQTPSHQVTQMGQEVILRCVPISNHLYFYWYRQILGQKVEFLVSFYNNEISEKSEIFDDQFSVERPDGSNFTLKIRSTKLEDSAMYFCASRRTGPANEQFFGPGTRLTVL.

The rearrangement links TRBV9 to TRBJ2-2, with D unresolved. The CDR3 spans 12 residues. With 1 base removed from V and 3 bases from J, the gap between germline ends came to 1 base. Germline loops: CDR1 SGDLS, CDR2 YYNGEE. In nucleotides, the CDR3 is TGTGCCAGCAGCGTACACACCGGGGAGCTGTTTTTT. Its translation: CASSVHTGELFF.

This clonotype appeared a few times. The rearrangement uses TRBV5-1 and TRBJ2-5; D is possibly TRBD2 (5 bases). Looked up from germline, CDR1 is SGHRS and CDR2 is YFSETQ. The CDR3 has 12 amino acids. With 4 bases removed from V and 1 base from J, the gap between germline ends came to 5 bases. CDR3 protein: CASSRGQETQYF. In DNA, the CDR3 is TGCGCCAGCAGCCGGGGCCAAGAGACCCAGTACTTC.

The J gene is TRBJ1-3, the V gene TRBV4-3; D unresolved. The CDR3 loop spans 16 amino acids. Germline V gives CDR1 LGHNA, CDR2 YSLEER. V shed 6 bases and J shed 0 bases, with 15 bases lying between them. CDR3 bases: TGCGCCAGCAGTCTCGATTTTACCAACTCTGGAAACACCATATATTTT. It codes for CASSLDFTNSGNTIYF.

This clonotype has a count of ten or more. The chain links TRBV14 to TRBJ2-1; 7 bases are a match to TRBD2. This CDR3 has 17 amino acids. Germline V lookup: CDR1 SGHDN, CDR2 FVKESK. V lost 5 bases, J lost 0 bases, and 10 bases stayed unmatched. The CDR3 reads CASSTYLGGGSYNEQFF. CDR3 DNA: TGTGCCAGCAGCACCTATTTGGGCGGGGGCTCCTACAATGAGCAGTTCTTC.

This clonotype was counted a few times. The chain links TRBV7-3 to TRBJ2-3; D may match TRBD1 or TRBD2 (5 bases each). Trimming left V 6 bases short and J 0 bases short, with 10 bases between. This CDR3 comprises 14 residues. In germline, CDR1 is SGHTA, CDR2 FQGTGA. The CDR3 DNA reads TGTGCCAGCAGACGGGACCCGAGCACAGATACGCAGTATTTT. It yields the protein CASRRDPSTDTQYF.

The chain recombines TRBV15 with TRBJ2-5; TRBD2 matches 7 bases. Germline trimming cut 3 bases from V and 5 bases from J; bases unmatched to any gene: 0. The germline V gene encodes CDR1 LNHNV and CDR2 YYDKDF (reference sequence). This CDR3 contains 12 residues. CDR3 nucleotide sequence: TGTGCCACCAGCAGGGGGGGGGAGACCCAGTACTTC. Encoded protein: CATSRGGETQYF.

The chain employs TRBV7-8 and TRBJ1-4; D is perhaps TRBD1 (6 bases). With 5 bases removed from V and 8 bases from J, the gap between germline ends came to 39 bases. The CDR3 has 22 residues. CDR1 is SGHVS, CDR2 FQNEAQ, per germline. In DNA, the CDR3 is TGTGCCAGCAGCGAATCCCGAGCCCCGACCGGGGGGGCTGGGGGGATTTGGGAAAAACTGTTTTTT. Protein sequence: CASSESRAPTGGAGGIWEKLFF.

The chain carries TRBV6-2 or TRBV6-3 and TRBJ1-1; possible D gene TRBD1, 5 bases. The CDR3 totals 14 residues. Germline CDR1 reads MNHEY; CDR2 reads SVGEGT. Trimming pared 2 bases from V and 2 bases from J, leaving 9 bases between. CDR3 nucleotides: TGTGCCAGCAGTTACCTGGGGGGAAACACTGAAGCTTTCTTT. Protein product: CASSYLGGNTEAFF.

This clonotype has just a few counts. The chain employs TRBV7-6 and TRBJ2-3; D not certain. The CDR3 covers 16 residues. Trimming cost V 5 bases and J 6 bases, with 21 bases left between them. Per the germline V gene, CDR1 is SGHVS and CDR2 is FNYEAQ. CDR3 nucleotide sequence: TGTGCCAGCAGCCAGAACGGGTGGGTCAGCGCGGATACGCAGTATTTT. This gives the protein CASSQNGWVSADTQYF. Looking up the rest from reference TRBV7-6 and TRBJ2-3 gives the full variable domain: GAGVSQSPRYKVTKRGQDVALRCDPISGHVSLYWYRQALGQGPEFLTYFNYEAQQDKSGLPNDRFSAERPEGSISTLTIQRTEQRDSAMYRCASSQNGWVSADTQYFGPGTRLTVL.

In its sample, this clonotype was seen many times. The chain has TRBV9 and TRBJ2-3, with D hard to call. The CDR3 covers 15 residues. Trimming removed 3 bases from V and 2 bases from J, with 13 bases in between. CDR1 SGDLS and CDR2 YYNGEE come from the germline V gene. CDR3 nucleotide sequence: TGTGCCAGCAGCGCTCCAGGCAGTTCCACAGATACGCAGTATTTT. Its protein is CASSAPGSSTDTQYF.